Reported below is one T cell receptor beta chain. The antigen remains unidentified. This CDR3 spans 11 amino acids. The germline V gene has CDR1 ENHRY and CDR2 SYGVKD. V was clipped by 0 bases and J by 5 bases, with 1 base between them. The sample comes from a study of T-cell reconstitution after alpha-beta-depleted transplantation in children. Study-wide results and limits: Newly made T cells mostly supplied T-cell counts and diversity one year after transplant. Diversity of TCRbeta at day 60 was high in some patients, arising from surviving recipient T cells and thymic progenitors. About two months after transplant, alpha-beta T cells reportedly came from several hundred expanded graft clones.

This sample's TCRbeta library carried unique molecular identifier barcodes. From the PCR reads, TCRdb called clonotypes with MiXCR, one entry per CDR3 protein. The table has 250,000 to 300,000 distinct CDR3 sequences, roughly 8.2% seen once. The input for sequencing was peripheral blood, taken 360 days after TCRalphabeta/CD19-depleted stem cell transplant. The receptor's source is a female patient younger than 10 who had a stem cell transplant for Fanconi anemia, so the T cells may come from the graft donor. The chain employs TRBV10-3 and TRBJ2-5; D not resolved. Here the CDR3 reads CAISESETQYF. The CDR3, as DNA: TGTGCCATCAGTGAGTCGGAGACCCAGTACTTC.